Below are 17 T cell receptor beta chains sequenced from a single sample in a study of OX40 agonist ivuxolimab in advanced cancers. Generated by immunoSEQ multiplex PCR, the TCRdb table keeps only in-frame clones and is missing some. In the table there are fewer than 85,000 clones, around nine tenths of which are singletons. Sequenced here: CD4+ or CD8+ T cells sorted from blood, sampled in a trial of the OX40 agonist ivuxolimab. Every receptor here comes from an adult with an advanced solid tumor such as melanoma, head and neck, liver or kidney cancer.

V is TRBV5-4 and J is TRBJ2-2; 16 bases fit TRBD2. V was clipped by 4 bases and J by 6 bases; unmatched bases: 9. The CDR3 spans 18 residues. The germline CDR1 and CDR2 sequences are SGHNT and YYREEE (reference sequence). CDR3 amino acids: CASSPRRGLAGGAGELFF. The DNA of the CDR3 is TGTGCCAGCAGCCCGCGAAGGGGACTAGCGGGGGGGGCCGGGGAGCTGTTTTTT.

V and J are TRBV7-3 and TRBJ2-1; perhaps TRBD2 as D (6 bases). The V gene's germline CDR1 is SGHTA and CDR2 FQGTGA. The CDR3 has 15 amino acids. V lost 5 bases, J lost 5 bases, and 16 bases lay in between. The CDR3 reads CASSLGERVNNEQFF. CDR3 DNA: TGTGCCAGCAGCCTCGGGGAGCGGGTCAACAATGAGCAGTTCTTC.

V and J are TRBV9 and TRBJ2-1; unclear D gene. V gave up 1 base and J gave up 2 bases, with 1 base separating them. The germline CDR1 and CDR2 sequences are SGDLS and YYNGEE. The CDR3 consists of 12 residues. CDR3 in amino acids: CASSVTYNEQFF. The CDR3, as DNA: TGTGCCAGCAGCGTAACCTACAATGAGCAGTTCTTC.

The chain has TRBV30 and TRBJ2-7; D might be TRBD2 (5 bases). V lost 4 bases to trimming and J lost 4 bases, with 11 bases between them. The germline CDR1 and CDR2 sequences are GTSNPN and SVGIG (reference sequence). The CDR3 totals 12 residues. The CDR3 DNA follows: TGTGCCTGGACTCCGGGGATATACGAGCAGTACTTC. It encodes CAWTPGIYEQYF. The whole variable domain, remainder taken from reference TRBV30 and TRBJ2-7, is SQTIHQWPATLVQPVGSPLSLECTVEGTSNPNLYWYRQAAGRGLQLLFYSVGIGQISSEVPQNLSASRPQDRQFILSSKKLLLSDSGFYLCAWTPGIYEQYFGPGTRLTVT.

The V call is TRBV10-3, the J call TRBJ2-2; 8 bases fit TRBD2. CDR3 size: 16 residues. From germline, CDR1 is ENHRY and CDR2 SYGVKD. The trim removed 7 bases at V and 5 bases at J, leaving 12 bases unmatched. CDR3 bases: TGTGCCATCAACCGGGACCAACCTAGCGGGACCGGGGAGCTGTTTTTT. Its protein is CAINRDQPSGTGELFF.

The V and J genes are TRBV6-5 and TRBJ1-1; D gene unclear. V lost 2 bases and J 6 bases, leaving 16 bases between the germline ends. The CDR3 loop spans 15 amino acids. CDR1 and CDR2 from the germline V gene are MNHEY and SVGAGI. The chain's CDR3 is CASSYGVGSRAEAFF. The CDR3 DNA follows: TGTGCCAGCAGTTACGGGGTAGGGAGTCGCGCTGAAGCTTTCTTT.

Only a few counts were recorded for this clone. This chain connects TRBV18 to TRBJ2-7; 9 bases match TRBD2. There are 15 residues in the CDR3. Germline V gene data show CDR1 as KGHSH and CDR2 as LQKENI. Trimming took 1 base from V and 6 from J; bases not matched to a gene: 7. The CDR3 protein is CASSPRSSGISEQYF. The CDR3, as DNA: TGTGCCAGCTCACCACGATCTAGCGGGATATCCGAGCAGTACTTC.

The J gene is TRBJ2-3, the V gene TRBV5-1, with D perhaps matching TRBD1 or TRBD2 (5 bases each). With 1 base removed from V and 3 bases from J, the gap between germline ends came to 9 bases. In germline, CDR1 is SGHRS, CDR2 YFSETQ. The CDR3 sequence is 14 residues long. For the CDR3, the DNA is TGCGCCAGCAGCTTGTTTGGGGGAACAGATACGCAGTATTTT. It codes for CASSLFGGTDTQYF.

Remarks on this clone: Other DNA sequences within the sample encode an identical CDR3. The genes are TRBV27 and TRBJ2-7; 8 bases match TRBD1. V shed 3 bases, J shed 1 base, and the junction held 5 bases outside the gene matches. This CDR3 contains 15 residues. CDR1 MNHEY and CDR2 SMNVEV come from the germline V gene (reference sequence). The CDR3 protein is CASSFLDRASYEQYF. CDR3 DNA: TGTGCCAGCAGTTTTCTGGACAGGGCATCCTACGAGCAGTACTTC.

CDR3 sequence: CASSKGGGSAYGYTF. The CDR3 region has the DNA TGTGCCAGCAGCAAAGGTGGGGGATCGGCCTATGGCTACACCTTC. The chain is built from TRBV21-1 and TRBJ1-2. TRBV21-1 is a recognized pseudogene. CDR3 length: 15 residues.

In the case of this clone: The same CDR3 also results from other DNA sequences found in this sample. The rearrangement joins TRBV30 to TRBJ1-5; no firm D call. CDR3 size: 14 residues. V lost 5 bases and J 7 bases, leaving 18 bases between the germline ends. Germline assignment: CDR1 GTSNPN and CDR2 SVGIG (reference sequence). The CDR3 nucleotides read TGTGCCTGGTCCCGGGATAGGAGGGCCCAGCCCCAGCATTTT. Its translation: CAWSRDRRAQPQHF. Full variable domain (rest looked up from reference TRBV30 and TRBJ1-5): SQTIHQWPATLVQPVGSPLSLECTVEGTSNPNLYWYRQAAGRGLQLLFYSVGIGQISSEVPQNLSASRPQDRQFILSSKKLLLSDSGFYLCAWSRDRRAQPQHFGDGTRLSIL.

Here the CDR3 DNA reads TGCGCCAGCAGACCTATCGGGACAGGGGGCTCTTATGGCTACACCTTC. It specifies CASRPIGTGGSYGYTF. V and J are TRBV5-1 and TRBJ1-2; TRBD1 matches at 12 bases. V trimming: 5 bases; J trimming: 5 bases; junction bases outside the gene matches: 10. Germline CDR1 is SGHRS and CDR2 is YFSETQ. This CDR3 has 16 residues.

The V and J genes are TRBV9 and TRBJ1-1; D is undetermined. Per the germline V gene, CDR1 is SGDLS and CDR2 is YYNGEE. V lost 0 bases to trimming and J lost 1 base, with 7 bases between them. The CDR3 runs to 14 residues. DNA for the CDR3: TGTGCCAGCAGCGTAGTTCTCGGGAACACTGAAGCTTTCTTT. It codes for CASSVVLGNTEAFF.

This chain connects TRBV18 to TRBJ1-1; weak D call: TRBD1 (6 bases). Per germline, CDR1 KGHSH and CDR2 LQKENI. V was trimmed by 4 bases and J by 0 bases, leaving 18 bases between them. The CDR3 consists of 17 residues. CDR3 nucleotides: TGTGCCAGCTCACGGAATCCCGGGACAAACATGAACACTGAAGCTTTCTTT. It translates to CASSRNPGTNMNTEAFF.

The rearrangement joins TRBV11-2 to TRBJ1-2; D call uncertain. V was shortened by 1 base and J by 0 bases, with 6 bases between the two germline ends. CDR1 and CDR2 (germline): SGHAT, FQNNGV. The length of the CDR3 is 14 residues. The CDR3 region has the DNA TGTGCCAGCAGCTTAGTTACACCTAACTATGGCTACACCTTC. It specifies CASSLVTPNYGYTF.

Written as DNA, the CDR3 is TGTGCCAGCAGTACCCGACAGGGGAGCTATGGCTACACCTTC. Translated, it gives CASSTRQGSYGYTF. V is TRBV27 and J is TRBJ1-2, with TRBD1 identical over 8 bases. In germline, CDR1 is MNHEY, CDR2 SMNVEV (reference sequence). The CDR3 runs 14 residues. V shed 5 bases, J shed 4 bases, and the junction held 6 bases outside the gene matches.

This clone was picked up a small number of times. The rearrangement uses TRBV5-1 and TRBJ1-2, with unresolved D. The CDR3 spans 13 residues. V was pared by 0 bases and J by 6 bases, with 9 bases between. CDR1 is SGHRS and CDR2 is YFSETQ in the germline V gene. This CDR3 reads CASSLEGSNGYTF. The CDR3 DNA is TGCGCCAGCAGCTTGGAGGGCTCTAATGGCTACACCTTC. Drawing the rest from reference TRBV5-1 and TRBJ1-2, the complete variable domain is KAGVTQTPRYLIKTRGQQVTLSCSPISGHRSVSWYQQTPGQGLQFLFEYFSETQRNKGNFPGRFSGRQFSNSRSEMNVSTLELGDSALYLCASSLEGSNGYTFGSGTRLTVV.